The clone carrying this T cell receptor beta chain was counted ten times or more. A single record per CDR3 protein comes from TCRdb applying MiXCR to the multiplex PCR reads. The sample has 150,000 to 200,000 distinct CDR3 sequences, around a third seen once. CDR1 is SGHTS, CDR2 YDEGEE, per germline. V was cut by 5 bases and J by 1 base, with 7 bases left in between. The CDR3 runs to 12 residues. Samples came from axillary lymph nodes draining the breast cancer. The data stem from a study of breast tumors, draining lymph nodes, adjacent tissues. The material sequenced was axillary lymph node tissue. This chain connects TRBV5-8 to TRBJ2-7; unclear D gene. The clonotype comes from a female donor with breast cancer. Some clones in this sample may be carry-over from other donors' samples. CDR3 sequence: CASSFRSYEQYF. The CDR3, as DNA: TGTGCCAGCAGTTTCAGGTCCTACGAGCAGTACTTC.